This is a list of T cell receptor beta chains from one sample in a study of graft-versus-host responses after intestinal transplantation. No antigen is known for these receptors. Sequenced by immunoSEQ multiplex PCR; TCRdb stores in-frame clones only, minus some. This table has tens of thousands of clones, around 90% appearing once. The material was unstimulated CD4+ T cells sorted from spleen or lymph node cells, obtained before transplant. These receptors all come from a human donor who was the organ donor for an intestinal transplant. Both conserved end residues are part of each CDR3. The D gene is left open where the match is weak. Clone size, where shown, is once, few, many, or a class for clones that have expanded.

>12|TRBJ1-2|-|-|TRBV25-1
CASSPGGYGYTF
TGTGCCAGCAGTCCTGGGGGCTACGGCTACACCTTC
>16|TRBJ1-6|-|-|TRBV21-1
CASSEGDSSQGSPLHF
TGTGCCAGCAGCGAGGGGGACAGTAGCCAAGGGTCACCCCTCCACTTT
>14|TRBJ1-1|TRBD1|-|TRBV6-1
CASSERGQLTEAFF
TGTGCCAGCAGTGAGAGGGGACAGCTCACTGAAGCTTTCTTT
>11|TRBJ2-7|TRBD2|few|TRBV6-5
CASRLAGEQYF
TGTGCCAGCAGACTAGCGGGCGAGCAGTACTTC
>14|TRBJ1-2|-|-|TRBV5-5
CASSLAGRAYGYTF
TGTGCCAGCAGCTTGGCTGGCAGGGCCTATGGCTACACCTTC
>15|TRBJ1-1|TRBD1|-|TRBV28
CASSLVGGFFTEAFF
TGTGCCAGCAGTTTAGTAGGGGGCTTTTTCACTGAAGCTTTCTTT
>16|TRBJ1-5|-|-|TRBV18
CASSLGLLTSNQPQHF
TGTGCCAGCTCGTTGGGGCTTCTTACTAGCAATCAGCCCCAGCATTTT
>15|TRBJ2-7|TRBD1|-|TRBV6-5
CASRPTGTAIYEQYF
TGTGCCAGCAGGCCCACCGGGACAGCGATCTACGAGCAGTACTTC
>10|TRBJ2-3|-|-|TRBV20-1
CSPGLKMQYF
TGCAGCCCTGGACTAAAAATGCAGTATTTT
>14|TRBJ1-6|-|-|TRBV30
CAWSPGQFSSPLHF
TGTGCCTGGAGTCCCGGACAGTTCTCTTCGCCCCTCCACTTT
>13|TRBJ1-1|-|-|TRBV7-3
CASSRGGNTEAFF
TGTGCCAGCAGCCGGGGGGGAAACACTGAAGCTTTCTTT
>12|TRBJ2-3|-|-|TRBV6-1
CASSLIRDTQYF
TGTGCCAGCAGCCTAATACGAGATACGCAGTATTTT
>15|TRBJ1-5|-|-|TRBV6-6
CASSYSVRGEQPQHF
TGTGCCAGCAGTTATTCCGTTAGGGGTGAACAGCCCCAGCATTTT
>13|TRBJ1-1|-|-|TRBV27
CASSQNRETEAFF
TGTGCCAGCAGTCAGAACAGGGAGACTGAAGCTTTCTTT
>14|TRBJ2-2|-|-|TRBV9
CASSVPRGSGELFF
TGTGCCAGCAGCGTTCCGAGAGGGTCCGGGGAGCTGTTTTTT
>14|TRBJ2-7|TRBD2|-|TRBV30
CAWSTSGGAYEQYF
TGTGCCTGGAGTACTAGCGGGGGTGCCTACGAGCAGTACTTC
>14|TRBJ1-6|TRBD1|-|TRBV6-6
CASRGTGDRSPLHF
TGTGCCAGCAGGGGGACAGGGGACCGTTCACCCCTCCACTTT
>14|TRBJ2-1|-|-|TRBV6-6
CASSYPTTGGEQFF
TGTGCCAGCAGTTACCCAACTACAGGTGGTGAGCAGTTCTTC
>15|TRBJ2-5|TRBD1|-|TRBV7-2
CASSRGTGSWETQYF
TGTGCCAGCAGCCGAGGGACAGGGAGCTGGGAGACCCAGTACTTC
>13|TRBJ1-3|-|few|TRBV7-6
CASSRGQRDTIYF
TGTGCCAGCAGCAGGGGACAAAGGGACACCATATATTTT
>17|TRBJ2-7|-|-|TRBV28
CASRPRWSGVGFYEQYF
TGTGCCAGCAGACCCAGGTGGAGCGGCGTTGGGTTTTACGAGCAGTACTTC
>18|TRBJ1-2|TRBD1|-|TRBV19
CASSDDRGPVWNNYGYTF
TGTGCCAGTAGTGACGACAGGGGGCCCGTTTGGAATAACTATGGCTACACCTTC
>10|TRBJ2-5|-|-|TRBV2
CASTGGTQYF
TGTGCCAGCACCGGAGGGACCCAGTACTTC
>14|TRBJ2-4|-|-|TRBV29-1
CSVAPRLSQNIQYF
TGCAGCGTAGCCCCGAGACTATCGCAAAACATTCAGTACTTC
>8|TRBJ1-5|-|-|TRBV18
CASSPGHF
TGTGCCAGCTCACCCGGGCATTTT
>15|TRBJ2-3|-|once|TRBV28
CASSLGGAPGDTQYF
TGTGCCAGCAGTTTAGGGGGGGCGCCTGGAGATACGCAGTATTTT
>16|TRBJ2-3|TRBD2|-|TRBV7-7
CASSLGRGEGTDTQYF
TGTGCTAGCAGCTTAGGCCGGGGGGAGGGCACAGATACGCAGTATTTT
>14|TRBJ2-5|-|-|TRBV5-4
CASSLSRGQETQYF
TGTGCCAGCAGCTTGTCTCGGGGGCAAGAGACCCAGTACTTC
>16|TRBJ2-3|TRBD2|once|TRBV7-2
CASSLGRGLVRNTQYF
TGTGCCAGCAGCTTAGGGCGGGGACTAGTGCGGAATACGCAGTATTTT
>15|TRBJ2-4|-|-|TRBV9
CASSPEPLAKNIQYF
TGTGCCAGCAGCCCAGAACCCCTTGCCAAAAACATTCAGTACTTC
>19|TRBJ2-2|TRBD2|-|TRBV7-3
CASSIGPGLAGGTVGELFF
TGTGCCAGCAGCATTGGACCGGGACTAGCGGGGGGGACGGTCGGGGAGCTGTTTTTT
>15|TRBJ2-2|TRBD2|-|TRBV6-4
CASSSGGTNTGELFF
TGTGCCAGCAGTAGCGGGGGGACGAACACCGGGGAGCTGTTTTTT
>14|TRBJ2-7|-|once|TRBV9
CASSVAGGPYEQYF
TGTGCCAGCAGCGTAGCGGGGGGCCCCTACGAGCAGTACTTC
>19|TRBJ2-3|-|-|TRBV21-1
CASSKFFGGLITSDDTQYF
TGTGCCAGCAGCAAATTTTTCGGCGGACTCATAACTAGTGATGATACGCAGTATTTT
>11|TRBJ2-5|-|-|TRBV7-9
CASSLSETQYF
TGTGCCAGCAGCTTATCTGAGACCCAGTACTTC
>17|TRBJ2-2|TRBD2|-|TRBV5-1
CASSQTPRTGGTGELFF
TGCGCCAGCAGCCAGACCCCCAGGACGGGGGGCACCGGGGAGCTGTTTTTT
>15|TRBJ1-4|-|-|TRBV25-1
CASSEWGGRNEKLFF
TGTGCCAGCAGTGAATGGGGAGGGCGGAATGAAAAACTGTTTTTT
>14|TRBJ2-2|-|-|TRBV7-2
CASSLTGSNGELFF
TGTGCCAGCAGCTTAACCGGGAGTAACGGGGAGCTGTTTTTT
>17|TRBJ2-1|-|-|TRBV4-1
CASSQVTGTGSYNEQFF
TGCGCCAGCAGCCAAGTCACGGGCACAGGGTCCTACAATGAGCAGTTCTTC
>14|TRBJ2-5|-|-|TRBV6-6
CASIPAGQRKTQYF
TGTGCCAGCATTCCCGCGGGACAGAGAAAGACCCAGTACTTC
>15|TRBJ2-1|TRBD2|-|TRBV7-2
CASSPGTSEWSEQFF
TGTGCCAGCAGCCCCGGGACTAGCGAATGGAGTGAGCAGTTCTTC
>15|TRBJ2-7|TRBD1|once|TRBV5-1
CASSLVAGGSYEQYF
TGCGCCAGCAGCTTGGTGGCAGGGGGTTCCTACGAGCAGTACTTC
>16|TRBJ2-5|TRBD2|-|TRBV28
CASSFSGLAGEETQYF
TGTGCCAGCAGTTTCTCAGGACTAGCGGGGGAAGAGACCCAGTACTTC
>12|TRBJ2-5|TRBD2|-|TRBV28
CASSTGGETQYF
TGTGCCAGCAGTACGGGGGGGGAGACCCAGTACTTC
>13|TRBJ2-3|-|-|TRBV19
CASSINSGYTQYF
TGTGCCAGTAGTATAAATTCGGGATATACGCAGTATTTT
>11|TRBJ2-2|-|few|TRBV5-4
CASFGAGELFF
TGTGCCAGCTTTGGAGCCGGGGAGCTGTTTTTT
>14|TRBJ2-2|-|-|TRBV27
CASSPTPLLRELFF
TGTGCCAGCAGCCCCACCCCACTATTAAGGGAGCTGTTTTTT
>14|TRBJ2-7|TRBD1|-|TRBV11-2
CASSSTGGPYEQYF
TGTGCCAGCAGCTCAACAGGGGGCCCCTACGAGCAGTACTTC
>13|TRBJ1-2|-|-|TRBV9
CASSVGGSYGYTF
TGTGCCAGCAGCGTAGGAGGGTCCTATGGCTACACCTTC